The 27 T cell receptor beta chains in this list originate from one sample, sequenced in a study of STAT5B mutations in CD4+ large granular lymphocyte leukemia. Sequenced by immunoSEQ multiplex PCR; TCRdb stores in-frame clones only, minus some. The sample shows some 27,000 clones, about 69% of them seen only once. Material for sequencing was CD4+ T cells from blood buffy coats. The receptor set was obtained from a human donor in good health.

This clone was picked up one time. This chain uses TRBV5-5 with TRBJ1-6; the match to TRBD1 covers 8 bases. The germline V gene encodes CDR1 SGHKS and CDR2 YYEKEE (reference sequence). The CDR3 runs 15 residues. With 1 base clipped from V and 9 bases from J, the junction kept 6 bases outside the gene matches. The CDR3 region is CASSLRTGFVSPLHF. CDR3 bases: TGTGCCAGCAGCTTGAGGACAGGGTTTGTTTCACCCCTCCACTTT.

This chain uses TRBV7-2 with TRBJ2-7, with TRBD2 matching 8 bases. The length of the CDR3 is 16 residues. Germline loops: CDR1 SGHTA, CDR2 FQGNSA. Trimming cost V 1 base and J 5 bases; bases outside gene matches: 10. In DNA, the CDR3 is TGTGCCAGCAGCTTAGGCGGGGGGCGCGATTGGGACGAGCAGTACTTC. Translated, it gives CASSLGGGRDWDEQYF.

The chain's CDR3 is CASSEGGGTTDTQYF. The CDR3 DNA follows: TGTGCCAGCAGCGAAGGTGGCGGGACTACAGATACGCAGTATTTT. The gene calls are TRBV7-9 and TRBJ2-3, with a possible D match to TRBD2 (6 bases). The length of the CDR3 is 15 residues. The V end lost 5 bases, the J end lost 3 bases, and 15 bases lay between the germline ends. Germline values: CDR1 SEHNR, CDR2 FQNEAQ (reference sequence).

This clone was picked up one time. The chain is built from TRBV7-2 and TRBJ2-7, with 10 positions matching TRBD2. The CDR3 is 15 residues long. CDR1 and CDR2 (germline): SGHTA, FQGNSA. Trimming cost V 1 base and J 4 bases; bases outside gene matches: 4. CDR3 sequence: CASSLVGTSVYEQYF. The CDR3 nucleotides are TGTGCCAGCAGCTTAGTAGGGACTAGCGTATACGAGCAGTACTTC.

The rearrangement links TRBV19 to TRBJ1-5; D is uncertain. Germline CDR1 LNHDA, CDR2 SQIVND (reference sequence). The CDR3 consists of 16 residues. The V gene lost 5 bases and the J gene lost 2 bases, with 16 bases spanning the gap. CDR3 DNA sequence: TGTGCCAGTAGTCCTAACAGCGTTAGGGGCAATCAGCCCCAGCATTTT. Translating gives CASSPNSVRGNQPQHF.

This clone was picked up a small number of times. V and J are TRBV5-4 and TRBJ1-6, with D possibly TRBD1 on 5 matching bases. Trimming pared 5 bases from V and 8 bases from J, leaving 14 bases between. This CDR3 is built from 14 residues. Germline-derived CDR1 and CDR2 are SGHNT and YYREEE (reference sequence). CDR3 loop: CASRWGGIDSPLHF. The CDR3 bases are TGTGCCAGCAGATGGGGGGGGATTGATTCACCCCTCCACTTT.

V is TRBV6-6 and J is TRBJ2-5; maybe TRBD2 (5 bases). This CDR3 region has 15 residues. Per germline, CDR1 MNHNY and CDR2 SVGAGI (reference sequence). The V end was cut by 7 bases, the J end by 9 bases, with 24 bases between. CDR3 residues: CASNSGSDKSRAQYF. The DNA for the CDR3 is TGTGCCAGCAACTCGGGAAGCGACAAAAGCCGGGCCCAGTACTTC.

In regard to this clone: This sample also contains other DNA sequences that code for the same CDR3. V is TRBV5-1 and J is TRBJ2-1; 12 bases are a match to TRBD2. V shed 3 bases, J shed 4 bases, and the junction held 5 bases outside the gene matches. CDR1 and CDR2 (germline): SGHRS, YFSETQ. The CDR3 runs to 16 residues. For the CDR3, the DNA is TGCGCCAGCAGCTCGGGACTAGCGGGTCTATACAATGAGCAGTTCTTC. Translated: CASSSGLAGLYNEQFF.

Here the CDR3 DNA reads TGTGCCAGCAGACAAGGGGGGTCTAATGAAAAACTGTTTTTT. It is translated as CASRQGGSNEKLFF. V is TRBV6-5 and J is TRBJ1-4, with D possibly matching TRBD1 (6 bases). This CDR3 region has 14 residues. Trimming took 6 bases from V and 3 from J, leaving 11 bases between them. Germline CDR1 is MNHEY and CDR2 is SVGAGI.

This clone was observed once. The rearrangement joins TRBV7-8 to TRBJ2-7; 8 bases align to TRBD2. This CDR3 comprises 15 residues. The V gene's germline CDR1 is SGHVS and CDR2 FQNEAQ. The V and J ends lost 5 bases and 6 bases, in that order; junction bases with no gene match: 12. The CDR3 region has the DNA TGTGCCAGCAGCCAGGGGCGGGGGGCGCGGATCGAGCAGTACTTC. Encoded protein: CASSQGRGARIEQYF. Based on the CDR3 plus reference TRBV7-8 and TRBJ2-7, the full variable domain is GAGVSQSPRYKVAKRGQDVALRCDPISGHVSLFWYQQALGQGPEFLTYFQNEAQLDKSGLPSDRFFAERPEGSVSTLKIQRTQQEDSAVYLCASSQGRGARIEQYFGPGTRLTVT.

The chain joins TRBV7-2 to TRBJ2-2; TRBD2 matches at 9 bases. Germline trimming cut 1 base from V and 7 bases from J; bases unmatched to any gene: 4. CDR3 length: 15 amino acids. Germline V gene data show CDR1 as SGHTA and CDR2 as FQGNSA. CDR3 residues: CASSLEGTSFGELFF. The DNA for the CDR3 is TGTGCCAGCAGCTTAGAGGGGACTAGCTTCGGGGAGCTGTTTTTT.

The chain couples TRBV19 to TRBJ2-1; possible D gene TRBD2, 6 bases. Between the trimmed V and J ends, which lost 1 base and 7 bases, there was a span of 20 bases. Germline CDR1 is LNHDA and CDR2 is SQIVND (reference sequence). CDR3 length: 17 amino acids. The CDR3 loop reads CASSIAVARGGRNEQFF. The CDR3 coding sequence is TGTGCCAGTAGTATAGCAGTAGCGCGGGGAGGCAGGAATGAGCAGTTCTTC.

This chain connects TRBV25-1 to TRBJ1-1, with D unclear. The V end was cut by 8 bases, the J end by 4 bases, with 14 bases between. From germline, CDR1 is MGHDK and CDR2 SYGVNS. This CDR3 spans 13 amino acids. The chain's CDR3 is CASEKIGGTEAFF. The CDR3 DNA reads as TGTGCCAGCGAAAAGATTGGAGGCACTGAAGCTTTCTTT.

In the case of this clone: In the same sample, other DNA sequences code for this CDR3. V usage is TRBV9 and J usage is TRBJ2-2; a possible D gene is TRBD1 (7 bases). Trimming cost V 0 bases and J 6 bases, with 15 bases left between them. The CDR3 has 16 residues. Germline assignment: CDR1 SGDLS and CDR2 YYNGEE. CDR3 region: CASSVGGGGGSGELFF. The CDR3 region has the DNA TGTGCCAGCAGCGTAGGAGGAGGGGGCGGCTCCGGGGAGCTGTTTTTT.

The gene calls are TRBV23-1 and TRBJ1-3; D might be TRBD1 (6 bases). TRBV23-1 is known as an ORF, though its function is uncertain. The CDR3 covers 19 residues. The V end was cut by 0 bases, the J end by 0 bases, with 18 bases between. CDR3 nucleotide sequence: TGCGCCAGCAGTCAATCGTACCCCGGGACACCACACTCTGGAAACACCATATATTTT. This translates into CASSQSYPGTPHSGNTIYF.

The chain employs TRBV6-5 and TRBJ2-7, with TRBD1 matching 7 bases. Trimming took 4 bases from V and 6 from J; bases not matched to a gene: 0. Germline assignment: CDR1 MNHEY and CDR2 SVGAGI. CDR3 length: 11 amino acids. The CDR3: CASSSGGEQYF. The DNA for the CDR3 is TGTGCCAGCAGTTCAGGGGGCGAGCAGTACTTC.

The J gene is TRBJ2-3, the V gene TRBV20-1; D not resolved. This CDR3 has 11 residues. The germline V gene encodes CDR1 DFQATT and CDR2 SNEGSKA (reference sequence). Deletions cut 6 bases from V and 3 bases from J, with 7 bases between. CDR3 protein: CSAIETDTQYF. CDR3 nucleotides: TGCAGTGCGATAGAGACAGATACGCAGTATTTT.

The chain joins TRBV7-2 to TRBJ2-7; 11 bases match TRBD2. The CDR3 extends over 16 amino acids. Trimming cost V 4 bases and J 4 bases; bases outside gene matches: 9. The germline V gene encodes CDR1 SGHTA and CDR2 FQGNSA. The CDR3 sequence: CASSSFGTSGPYEQYF. The CDR3 nucleotides read TGTGCCAGCAGCTCATTCGGGACTAGCGGACCTTACGAGCAGTACTTC.

The sample holds a few counts of this clone. The rearrangement joins TRBV18 to TRBJ1-4, with TRBD1 matching 7 bases. CDR1 is KGHSH and CDR2 is LQKENI in the germline V gene. The CDR3 is made up of 15 amino acids. Trimming cost V 3 bases and J 5 bases; bases outside gene matches: 6. This chain's CDR3 is CASSPPTGKNEKLFF. CDR3 bases: TGTGCCAGCTCACCCCCGACAGGGAAGAATGAAAAACTGTTTTTT.

This chain uses TRBV29-1 with TRBJ2-2; 8 nucleotides align to TRBD1. The ends lost 4 bases at V and 4 bases at J; junction bases unmatched: 8. Germline V gives CDR1 SQVTM, CDR2 ANQGSEA. The length of the CDR3 is 15 residues. CDR3 sequence reads: CSVVLEQGGTGELFF. CDR3 in DNA: TGCAGCGTTGTTTTAGAACAGGGGGGCACCGGGGAGCTGTTTTTT.

V and J are TRBV30 and TRBJ1-6; tentatively, D is TRBD1 (5 bases). This CDR3 has 14 residues. Germline V gene data show CDR1 as GTSNPN and CDR2 as SVGIG (reference sequence). The V and J ends lost 3 bases and 14 bases respectively, with 20 bases between them. The CDR3 reads CAWRAWDPRRALHF. CDR3 coding DNA: TGTGCCTGGAGAGCCTGGGACCCCCGGCGGGCCCTCCACTTT.

This clone was seen a few times. The chain carries TRBV9 and TRBJ1-4; no clear D gene. V lost 3 bases, J lost 8 bases, and 11 bases lay in between. Germline assignment: CDR1 SGDLS and CDR2 YYNGEE. The CDR3 length is 13 residues. Here the CDR3 DNA reads TGTGCCAGCAGCGGGCCCTGTGGAGAAAAACTGTTTTTT. It translates to CASSGPCGEKLFF. Full variable domain (rest looked up from reference TRBV9 and TRBJ1-4): DSGVTQTPKHLITATGQRVTLRCSPRSGDLSVYWYQQSLDQGLQFLIQYYNGEERAKGNILERFSAQQFPDLHSELNLSSLELGDSALYFCASSGPCGEKLFFGSGTQLSVL.

Only one count was recorded for this clone. V and J are TRBV29-1 and TRBJ2-5; 8 bases agree with TRBD1. Per the germline V gene, CDR1 is SQVTM and CDR2 is ANQGSEA. V was pared by 8 bases and J by 5 bases, with 10 bases of the junction left unmatched. This CDR3 is built from 13 residues. The CDR3: CSTYRGFGETQYF. For the CDR3, the DNA is TGCAGCACCTACAGGGGGTTTGGGGAGACCCAGTACTTC. Looking up the rest from reference TRBV29-1 and TRBJ2-5 gives the full variable domain: SAVISQKPSRDICQRGTSLTIQCQVDSQVTMMFWYRQQPGQSLTLIATANQGSEATYESGFVIDKFPISRPNLTFSTLTVSNMSPEDSSIYLCSTYRGFGETQYFGPGTRLLVL.

DNA of the CDR3: TGTGCCAGCACCCCTGGGGGCTCGGCAGATACGCAGTATTTT. Protein sequence: CASTPGGSADTQYF. The chain links TRBV11-2 to TRBJ2-3; D perhaps matches TRBD1 (6 bases). V was pared by 7 bases and J by 4 bases, with 15 bases between. CDR1 SGHAT and CDR2 FQNNGV come from the germline V gene. CDR3 length equals 14 residues.

This chain uses TRBV10-3 with TRBJ2-5, with 7 nucleotides matching TRBD1. The trim removed 6 bases at V and 1 base at J, leaving 8 bases unmatched. CDR3 length: 15 amino acids. Germline values: CDR1 ENHRY, CDR2 SYGVKD. CDR3 DNA: TGTGCCATCAGCAACCCGGGACAGCTCCAAGAGACCCAGTACTTC. Amino acid sequence: CAISNPGQLQETQYF.

Only one count was recorded for this clone. The rearrangement joins TRBV7-6 to TRBJ2-5, with 8 bases lining up with TRBD2. V lost 5 bases, J lost 2 bases, and 7 bases stayed unmatched. The CDR3 is 15 amino acids. Germline CDR1 is SGHVS and CDR2 is FNYEAQ. CDR3 bases: TGTGCCAGCAGCCAAACCGGGACTAGACAAGAGACCCAGTACTTC. This translates into CASSQTGTRQETQYF.

This chain connects TRBV10-3 to TRBJ1-4; 11 nucleotides align to TRBD1. From germline, CDR1 is ENHRY and CDR2 SYGVKD. This CDR3 has 16 amino acids. J lost 7 bases, V lost 0 bases, and 4 bases had no gene match. CDR3 in amino acids: CAISESGQGAGEKLFF. The DNA of the CDR3 is TGTGCCATCAGTGAGTCCGGACAGGGGGCCGGTGAAAAACTGTTTTTT.